This T cell receptor beta chain was found in a study of cytomegalovirus exposure and HLA in healthy donors. Method: immunoSEQ multiplex PCR; TCRdb's copy keeps in-frame clones and lacks some. Seen here are about 73,000 clones, approximately 95% observed once, and the top ten hold over 3%. As for this clone: The antigen is not known.

The V gene lost 3 bases and the J gene lost 6 bases, with 14 bases spanning the gap. The CDR3 runs 14 residues. Study findings and constraints: Per published reports, the classifier diagnosed cytomegalovirus status with high specificity and sensitivity. Altogether, 164 TCR beta chains were recorded as cytomegalovirus-associated.

Donors were drawn from the approximately 120-subject validation cohort, separate from the approximately 680-subject first cohort. This chain uses TRBV23-1 with TRBJ1-2; tentatively, D is TRBD1 (6 bases). TRBV23-1 belongs to the ORF category, with a function that is uncertain. The TCR was taken from a man younger than 35 in good health and CMV-seronegative. Sequenced: PBMCs. The DNA of the CDR3 is TGCGCCAGCAGTCATCCACAGGGTATCCATGGCTACACCTTC. Protein product: CASSHPQGIHGYTF.